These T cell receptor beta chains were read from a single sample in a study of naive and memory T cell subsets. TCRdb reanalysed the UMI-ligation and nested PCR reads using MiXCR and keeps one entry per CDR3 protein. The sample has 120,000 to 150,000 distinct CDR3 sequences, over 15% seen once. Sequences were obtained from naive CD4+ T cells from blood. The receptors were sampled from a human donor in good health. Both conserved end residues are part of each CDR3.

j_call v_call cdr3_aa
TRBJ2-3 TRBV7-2 CASSLVAIDTQYF
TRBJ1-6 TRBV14 CASSHGSANSPLHF
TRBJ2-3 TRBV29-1 CSEGQGLDTQYF
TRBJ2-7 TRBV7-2 CASTKDRGWYEQYF
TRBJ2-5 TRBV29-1 CSVMSGQETQYF
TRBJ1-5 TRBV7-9 CASSTGQGAAQPQHF
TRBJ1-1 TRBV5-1 CASSLYSGRIEAFF
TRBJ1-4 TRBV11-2 CASSLRFGDRDRASEKLFF
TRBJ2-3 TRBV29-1 CSVLAGGSTDTQYF
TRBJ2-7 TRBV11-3 CASSVDRGTYEQYF
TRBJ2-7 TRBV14 CASSQLQLAGATYEQYF
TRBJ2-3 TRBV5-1 CASSLAFQYTDTQYF
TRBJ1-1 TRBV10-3 CAISQLGGGQDTEAFF
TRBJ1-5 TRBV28 CAGGHSTGGDQPQHF
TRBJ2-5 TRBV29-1 CSVEVDSRSRAQYF
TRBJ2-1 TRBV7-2 CASSYGTSSLYNEQFF
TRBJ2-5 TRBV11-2 CASSLGGLTEETQYF
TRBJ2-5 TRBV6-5 CASNQGGGTPWSQYF
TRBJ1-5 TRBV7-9 CASSLERGASQPQHF
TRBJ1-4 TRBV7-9 CASSLGTVNEKLFF
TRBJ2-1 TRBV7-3 CASSATQTSGISYNEQFF
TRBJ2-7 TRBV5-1 CASSMTPASYEQYF
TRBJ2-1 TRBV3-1 CASSQEALGTSGTGYNEQFF
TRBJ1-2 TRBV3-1 CASSQGGTAPYGYTF
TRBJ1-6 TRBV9 CASSVEGLLNSPLHF
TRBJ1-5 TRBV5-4 CASSLKGAGQPQHF
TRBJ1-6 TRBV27 CASSLSSNNSPLHF
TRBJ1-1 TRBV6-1 CASSETPGFDPDTEAFF
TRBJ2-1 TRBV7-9 CASSLREGALVNEQFF
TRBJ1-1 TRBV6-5 CASSYLQGVTEAFF
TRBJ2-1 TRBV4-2 CASSQVAVSYNEQFF
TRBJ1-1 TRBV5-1 CASSLWGNTEAFF
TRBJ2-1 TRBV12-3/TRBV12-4 CASSPNYNEQFF
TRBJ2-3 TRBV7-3 CASSPKVPGQGSTDTQYF
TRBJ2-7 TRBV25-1 CASSDTGGSYEQYF
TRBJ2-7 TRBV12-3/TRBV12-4 CASSLAPGGGSTYEQYF
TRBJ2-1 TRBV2 CASRRSLLAGGDEQFF
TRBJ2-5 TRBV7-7 CASSRDRGSQETQYF
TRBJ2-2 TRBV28 CASSLYKGAETGELFF
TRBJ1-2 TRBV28 CASSLLDRLTYGYTF
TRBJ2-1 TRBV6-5 CASSYRGYSYNEQFF
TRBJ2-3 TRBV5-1 CASSSTGKRTDTQYF
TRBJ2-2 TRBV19 CASSARDTGELFF
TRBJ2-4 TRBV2 CASGASGSYLGNIQYF
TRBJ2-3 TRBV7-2 CASSLDGATDTQYF
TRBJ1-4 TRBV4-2 CASSQDGGKLFF
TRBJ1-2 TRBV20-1 CSSNRGLYGYTF
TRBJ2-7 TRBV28 CASSSSAMGGGQYF
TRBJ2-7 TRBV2 CASNSQGPSYEQYF
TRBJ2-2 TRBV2 CASRRQGFGWELFF
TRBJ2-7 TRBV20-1 CSAGGGGEQYF
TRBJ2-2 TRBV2 CASRRMIAEANTGELFF
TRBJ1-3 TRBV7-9 CASSLGVPPENTIYF
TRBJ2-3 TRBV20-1 CSARPLAEVTDTQYF
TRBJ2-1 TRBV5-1 CASSLVGNSYNEQFF
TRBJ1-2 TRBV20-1 CSARLSDYGYTF
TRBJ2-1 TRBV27 CASSFGTGGGDEQFF
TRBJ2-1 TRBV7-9 CASSINSGKSYNEQFF